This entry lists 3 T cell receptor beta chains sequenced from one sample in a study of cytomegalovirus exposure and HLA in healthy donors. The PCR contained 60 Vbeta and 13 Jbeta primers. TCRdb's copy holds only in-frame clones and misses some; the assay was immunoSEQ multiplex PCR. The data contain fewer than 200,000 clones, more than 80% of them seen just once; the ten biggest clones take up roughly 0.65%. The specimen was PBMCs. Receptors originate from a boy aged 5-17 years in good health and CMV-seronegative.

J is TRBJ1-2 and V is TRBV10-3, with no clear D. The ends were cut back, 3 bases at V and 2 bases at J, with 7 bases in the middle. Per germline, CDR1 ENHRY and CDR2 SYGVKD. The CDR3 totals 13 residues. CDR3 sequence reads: CAISERENYGYTF. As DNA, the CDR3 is TGTGCCATCAGTGAAAGAGAGAACTATGGCTACACCTTC.

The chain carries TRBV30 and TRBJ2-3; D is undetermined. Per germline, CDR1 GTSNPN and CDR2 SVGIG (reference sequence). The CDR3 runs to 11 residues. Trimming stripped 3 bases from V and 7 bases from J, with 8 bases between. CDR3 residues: CAWRALNTQYF. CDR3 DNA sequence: TGTGCCTGGAGGGCATTGAATACGCAGTATTTT.

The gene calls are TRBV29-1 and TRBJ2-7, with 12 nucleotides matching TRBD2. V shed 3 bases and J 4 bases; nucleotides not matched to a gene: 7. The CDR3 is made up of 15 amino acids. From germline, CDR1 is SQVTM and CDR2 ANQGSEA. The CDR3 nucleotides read TGCAGCGTTGAGCGACTAGCGGGAGCAGCTTACGAGCAGTACTTC. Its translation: CSVERLAGAAYEQYF.